The clone carrying this TCR beta chain appeared a few times. The antigen is not known. Trimming cost V 0 bases and J 0 bases, with 6 bases left between them. CDR1 SGHDT and CDR2 YYEEEE come from the germline V gene. The CDR3 is made up of 14 amino acids. This entry belongs to a study of cytotoxic CD8 clonotypes in ibrutinib-treated CLL. The table came from immunoSEQ multiplex PCR; TCRdb's copy has only in-frame clones and leaves some out. This table has under 200,000 clones, approximately 84% appearing once. Overall study results and limits: T-cell clonality at baseline went above that of age-matched healthy donors and rose and fell with circulating CD8+ T-cell counts. Sampling of sustained-remission and progressing patients occurred at differing times.

The source of this sequence is a human donor with chronic lymphocytic leukemia. The rearrangement links TRBV5-6 to TRBJ1-1; D unresolved. Sequenced here: PBMCs, sampled after 24 months of ibrutinib treatment. CDR3 protein: CASSLGAVNTEAFF. CDR3 sequence (DNA): TGTGCCAGCAGCTTGGGGGCGGTGAACACTGAAGCTTTCTTT.